This T cell receptor (beta chain) originates from a study of tumor-infiltrating lymphocytes in primary liver carcinoma (dated by TCRdb to the late 2010s). Regarding the complete study: Between late 2015 and early 2016, roughly 5 patients in China with histopathologically diagnosed primary liver carcinoma had their tumors surgically resected. Of the five patients (three men and two women, aged 30 to 69 years), four had hepatocellular carcinoma and one had combined HCC and intrahepatic cholangiocarcinoma. Tumors of the five patients were stage T1-T3 N0M0 with maximum diameters of roughly 4 to 11 cm. Samples yielded roughly 3.5 to 7.13 million productive TCRbeta reads; read depth did not differ significantly between tissue types. TCRbeta repertoire sequencing, expression microarrays and whole-exome sequencing were combined in the study across five regions of each liver tumor, with adjacent normal tissue and blood also included. A total of about 35 specimens from 5 patients, comprising about 25 tumor regions, 5 adjacent noncancerous liver tissues and 5 peripheral blood samples, were covered by TCRbeta repertoire sequencing. Repertoires from technical replicates were highly reproducible, with mean shared-clone rates roughly 0.87 and correlation coefficients above 0.95.

In regard to this clonotype: Its antigen remains undetermined. No much larger clonotype is one base removed from it; base qualities were not supplied.

Overall study results and their limits: Compared with blood, tumors had a significantly larger share of the repertoire taken up by the top 250 clones (p = 0.039). Because the samples were bulk and unsorted, CD4+ and CD8+ T cell repertoires could not be compared. Only the TCR beta chain was sequenced, which likely underestimates true repertoire diversity because unpaired alpha chains were not captured. Repertoire overlap was found to be higher between tumor regions (mean roughly 35%) than between tumor-adjacent (roughly 17%) or tumor-blood (around 14%) pairs, consistent with antigen-driven expansion. With just 4 to 6 patients in the study, the authors point out that the findings should be validated in a larger study.

Blood RNA was extracted from unsorted whole blood using TRIzol reagent, and germline DNA was obtained with the DNeasy Blood & Tissue kit. At the time of sampling, the patients had chronic HBV infection and had not received any treatment. Approximately 4.1 milliliters of peripheral blood were collected into K2EDTA tubes before surgery. TCRbeta-specific cDNA was reverse-transcribed from 500 ng total RNA using a constant-region primer and ProtoScript II reverse transcriptase. Construction of the TCRbeta libraries relied on three nested rounds of multiplex PCR, following a slightly modified ARM-PCR procedure. Each of the first two PCR rounds ran for 10 cycles and used multiplex TRBV1-TRBV30 forward primers together with a Cbeta reverse primer. Sample barcodes and Illumina adapters were added in a final 25-cycle PCR with Deep VentR polymerase. Before sequencing, amplicons of 200-500 bp were purified from gel using a QIAquick gel extraction kit. An Illumina HiSeq 2500 was used to sequence the TCRbeta amplicons with 250-bp paired-end reads. For the original study's pipeline: To recover full CDR3 sequences, reads were quality-trimmed using Trimmomatic v0.33 and paired reads were then merged using FLASH v1.2.11. V, D and J germline segments were assigned to the rearranged TCRbeta sequences by MiGEC v1.2.1b. Clonotype statistics and Shannon-Wiener diversity indices were computed with VDJtools v1.0.0. To cut down on sampling bias, every analysis after diversity analysis relied on just the 250 most abundant clonotypes from each sample. TCRdb's own reprocessing of the public reads used fastp at Q25 and MiXCR and kept productive beta chains. CDR3 protein sequences are deduplicated, and each keeps its most common genes and DNA. TCRdb, not the authors, supplied the V and J calls. Recorded for this sample are 320,000 or so distinct CDR3 sequences; approximately 65% of them occurred a single time. The top ten clones comprise 9% to 10% of the sample.

Between the V and J ends, shortened by 2 bases and 7 bases respectively, the junction contains 14 bases. Inclusive of the bounding cysteine and phenylalanine, the CDR3 is 14 residues long. The CDR3 DNA has 42 bases and is translated from base 1. Looking up the germline V gene (reference sequence) yields CDR1 SEHNR and CDR2 FQNEAQ. Here the chain combines TRBV7-9 and TRBJ1-2; TRBD1 could be the D gene, as 6 bases match. The source is a middle-aged man with primary liver carcinoma and hepatitis B virus infection. Sequences were obtained from peripheral blood. The nucleotide sequence reads as follows: TGTGCCAGCAGCTTACCTAGGCAGGGGCCTGGCTACACCTTC. This encodes CASSLPRQGPGYTF.